What follows are 18 T cell receptor beta chains derived from one specimen sequenced in a study of blood T cells in healthy people across ages. Alongside a J-beta primer mix, a sample-barcoded 5' primer served in a second PCR lasting about 7 to 12 cycles. TCRdb reprocessed the 5' RACE reads with MiXCR, giving one entry per CDR3 protein. Of about 1.6 million distinct CDR3 sequences in the sample, 34% were seen once. The sample taken for sequencing was blood. The receptors here all came from a woman aged 25 to 39 in good health.

The V gene is TRBV30, the J gene TRBJ2-5, with 11 bases matching TRBD2. The germline V gene encodes CDR1 GTSNPN and CDR2 SVGIG (reference sequence). The J segment lost 5 bases and the V segment lost 4 bases, leaving 3 bases of the junction unmatched. The CDR3 has 13 amino acids. In DNA form, the CDR3 reads TGTGCCTGGAAAGTAGCGGGAGGGGAGACCCAGTACTTC. Translation: CAWKVAGGETQYF. The full variable domain, rest sourced from reference TRBV30 and TRBJ2-5, is SQTIHQWPATLVQPVGSPLSLECTVEGTSNPNLYWYRQAAGRGLQLLFYSVGIGQISSEVPQNLSASRPQDRQFILSSKKLLLSDSGFYLCAWKVAGGETQYFGPGTRLLVL.

The rearrangement joins TRBV7-9 to TRBJ1-2; D not certain. Germline loops: CDR1 SEHNR, CDR2 FQNEAQ (reference sequence). Trimming stripped 2 bases from V and 2 bases from J, with 12 bases between. The length of the CDR3 is 15 residues. The CDR3 DNA sequence: TGTGCCAGCAGCTTAAGTGAATACGCCAACTATGGCTACACCTTC. This translates into CASSLSEYANYGYTF.

This rearrangement joins TRBV20-1 to TRBJ1-5; TRBD1 matches at 8 bases. V dropped 5 bases and J dropped 6; count of bases not matched to a gene: 6. This CDR3 has 13 residues. Germline V gene data show CDR1 as DFQATT and CDR2 as SNEGSKA (reference sequence). CDR3 amino acids: CSARQGRRQPQHF. CDR3 coding DNA: TGCAGTGCTCGACAGGGGAGGCGTCAGCCCCAGCATTTT.

This clonotype was recorded a few times. J is TRBJ1-2 and V is TRBV11-2; tentative D call: TRBD1 (5 bases). The CDR3 loop spans 18 amino acids. V lost 2 bases to trimming and J lost 0 bases, with 19 bases between them. From germline, CDR1 is SGHAT and CDR2 FQNNGV. CDR3 coding DNA: TGTGCCAGCAGCTTAATGGGGCCCTTGACAGACCCTAACTATGGCTACACCTTC. It encodes CASSLMGPLTDPNYGYTF.

To note about this clonotype: An end of the junction does not agree with germline; a read error may underlie this. The rearrangement uses TRBV5-1 and TRBJ2-5; the match to TRBD1 covers 8 bases. TRBJ2-7 matches the DNA end more closely, so the J call is doubtful. The CDR3 consists of 15 residues. CDR1 and CDR2 from the germline V gene are SGHRS and YFSETQ. CDR3 in amino acids: CASSLGQVLHYEQYF. The CDR3 DNA is TGCGCCAGCAGTTTGGGACAGGTCCTGCACTACGAGCAGTACTTC.

The rearrangement uses TRBV6-6 and TRBJ1-2, with 9 nucleotides matching TRBD1. V lost 2 bases, J lost 6 bases, and 4 bases stayed unmatched. The V gene's germline CDR1 is MNHNY and CDR2 SVGAGI (reference sequence). The CDR3 runs to 14 residues. CDR3 region: CASSYPDRGDGYTF. CDR3 sequence (DNA): TGTGCCAGCAGTTACCCCGACAGGGGGGATGGCTACACCTTC.

Turning to this clonotype: One base away lies a much larger clone, so this may be a sequencing read error. The rearrangement uses TRBV7-9 and TRBJ1-1; 8 bases are a match to TRBD1. This CDR3 contains 14 residues. Per germline, CDR1 SEHNR and CDR2 FQNEAQ (reference sequence). CDR3 sequence: CTSSSGTGNTEAFF. The CDR3, as DNA: TGTACCAGCAGCTCCGGGACAGGGAACACTGAAGCTTTCTTT. Filled out from reference TRBV7-9 and TRBJ1-1, the complete variable domain reads DTGVSQNPRHKITKRGQNVTFRCDPISEHNRLYWYRQTLGQGPEFLTYFQNEAQLEKSRLLSDRFSAERPKGSFSTLEIQRTEQGDSAMYLCTSSSGTGNTEAFFGQGTRLTVV.

The J gene is TRBJ2-1, the V gene TRBV11-2; 7 bases match TRBD1. Losses at the gene ends were 5 bases for V and 4 bases for J; bases not matched to a gene: 5. CDR3 length: 14 residues. CDR1 is SGHAT, CDR2 FQNNGV, per germline. CDR3 bases: TGTGCCAGCAGCAAGATGGGACAGTACAATGAGCAGTTCTTC. Its protein product is CASSKMGQYNEQFF.

This chain joins TRBV4-1 and TRBJ2-3; no clear D. The germline gives CDR1 MGHRA, CDR2 YSYEKL. The V gene lost 0 bases and the J gene lost 2 bases, with 15 bases spanning the gap. The CDR3 is 17 amino acids. CDR3 sequence (DNA): TGCGCCAGCAGCCAAGATTTAGCTCCCGGTAACACAGATACGCAGTATTTT. It encodes CASSQDLAPGNTDTQYF.

This rearrangement joins TRBV4-1 to TRBJ2-1; possibly TRBD1 for D (6 bases). Trimming cost V 8 bases and J 7 bases, with 15 bases left between them. Germline CDR1 MGHRA, CDR2 YSYEKL. The CDR3 sequence is 13 residues long. The CDR3, as DNA: TGCGCCAGCGGTCACACAGGGAAGAATGAGCAGTTCTTC. It translates to CASGHTGKNEQFF.

The DNA of the CDR3 is TGTGCCAGCAGCGCAAGGGGAGGATGGGACTATGGCTACACCTTC. It translates to CASSARGGWDYGYTF. V and J are TRBV7-8 and TRBJ1-2; D perhaps matches TRBD1 (5 bases). With 5 bases removed from V and 3 bases from J, the gap between germline ends came to 16 bases. Looked up from germline, CDR1 is SGHVS and CDR2 is FQNEAQ. The CDR3 loop spans 15 amino acids.

The chain couples TRBV4-1 to TRBJ2-1; TRBD1 might be the D (6 bases). This CDR3 is built from 15 residues. The V gene's germline CDR1 is MGHRA and CDR2 YSYEKL. Trimming stripped 1 base from V and 6 bases from J, with 13 bases between. The CDR3 here is CASSQVSRGGNEQFF. CDR3 sequence (DNA): TGCGCCAGCAGCCAAGTATCCAGGGGTGGCAATGAGCAGTTCTTC.

For this clonotype: This is likely a read error, given that the CDR3 carries no conserved phenylalanine or tryptophan at its end. The CDR3 reads CASSLAFTGAYEQYC. DNA for the CDR3: TGTGCCAGCAGCTTGGCTTTTACAGGAGCCTACGAGCAGTACTGC. V gene TRBV5-5 combines with J gene TRBJ2-7, with D perhaps TRBD1 (5 bases). The CDR3 extends over 15 amino acids. The V gene's germline CDR1 is SGHKS and CDR2 YYEKEE (reference sequence). V was trimmed by 0 bases and J by 2 bases, leaving 12 bases between them.

This clonotype was detected only a few times. The chain employs TRBV20-1 and TRBJ2-7, with D tentatively TRBD1 (6 bases). The CDR3 length is 14 residues. Germline CDR1 reads DFQATT; CDR2 reads SNEGSKA (reference sequence). Trimming pared 5 bases from V and 1 base from J, leaving 15 bases between. CDR3 nucleotides: TGCAGTGCTCCACGACAGGAATTTTCCTACGAGCAGTACTTC. Encoded protein: CSAPRQEFSYEQYF.

This clonotype was picked up many times. This chain uses TRBV4-1 with TRBJ2-7, with 13 bases lining up with TRBD2. The end of the DNA is better explained by TRBJ2-5, so the J call may be wrong. Per the germline V gene, CDR1 is MGHRA and CDR2 is YSYEKL. This CDR3 spans 18 amino acids. The CDR3 sequence: CASSQVWTSGRNGETQYF. The CDR3 bases are TGCGCCAGCAGCCAAGTGTGGACTAGCGGGAGAAACGGGGAGACCCAGTACTTC.

This clonotype was detected a few times. This rearrangement joins TRBV20-1 to TRBJ1-1; D is uncertain. Between the trimmed V and J ends, which lost 1 base and 2 bases, there was a span of 11 bases. CDR1 is DFQATT and CDR2 is SNEGSKA in the germline V gene (reference sequence). CDR3 length: 14 residues. This chain's CDR3 is CSARGGNANTEAFF. In nucleotides, the CDR3 is TGCAGTGCTAGAGGAGGGAACGCCAACACTGAAGCTTTCTTT.

This clonotype occurred once. The V and J genes are TRBV30 and TRBJ2-3; D gene uncertain. This CDR3 has 11 residues. The germline gives CDR1 GTSNPN, CDR2 SVGIG (reference sequence). V gave up 0 bases and J gave up 5 bases, with 3 bases separating them. The CDR3 loop is CAWSVVDTQYF. Here the CDR3 DNA reads TGTGCCTGGAGTGTAGTAGATACGCAGTATTTT.

The chain joins TRBV5-1 to TRBJ2-7, with D perhaps given as TRBD1 or TRBD2 (7 bases each). V shed 3 bases and J shed 5 bases, with 18 bases lying between them. Germline loops: CDR1 SGHRS, CDR2 YFSETQ. CDR3 length: 15 residues. CDR3 bases: TGCGCCAGCAGCTCCACCGGGGAGGGGGCAAACGAGCAGTACTTC. The encoded protein is CASSSTGEGANEQYF.